These 27 T cell receptor beta chains originate from one sample sequenced in a study of blood T cell repertoires in COVID-19. Sequencing was performed with immunoSEQ multiplex PCR; in TCRdb, only in-frame clones are kept and a portion is missing. The sample lists about 94,000 clones; about 86% were seen once. Sequenced material: peripheral blood. These TCRs come from a woman in her fifties or sixties in a cohort sampled during active or convalescent COVID-19.

The V gene is TRBV10-3, the J gene TRBJ1-6, with TRBD1 matching over 10 bases. This CDR3 contains 14 residues. Losses at the gene ends were 4 bases for V and 9 bases for J; bases not matched to a gene: 3. Per germline, CDR1 ENHRY and CDR2 SYGVKD. The CDR3 region is CAISADRGRSPLHF. The CDR3 DNA sequence: TGTGCCATCAGTGCTGACAGGGGGCGTTCACCCCTCCACTTT.

This clone was observed once. The J gene is TRBJ1-3, the V gene TRBV11-2; the D gene is possibly TRBD1 (5 bases). The germline gives CDR1 SGHAT, CDR2 FQNNGV. Trimming removed 5 bases from V and 0 bases from J, with 17 bases in between. The CDR3 spans 17 residues. The CDR3 nucleotides read TGTGCCAGCAGCCCTACTACCGACAGTTTCTCTGGAAACACCATATATTTT. It codes for CASSPTTDSFSGNTIYF.

The chain uses TRBV9 and TRBJ2-1; 10 bases are a match to TRBD2. This CDR3 comprises 15 residues. After removal of 3 bases from V and 10 bases from J, the junction contained 10 bases not matched to a gene. Germline V gives CDR1 SGDLS, CDR2 YYNGEE. The CDR3 spells CASSAETWTSGEQFF. The DNA for the CDR3 is TGTGCCAGCAGCGCCGAAACTTGGACTAGCGGAGAGCAGTTCTTC.

The V and J genes are TRBV7-9 and TRBJ1-1; D is perhaps TRBD1 (5 bases). Germline lookup yields CDR1 SEHNR and CDR2 FQNEAQ (reference sequence). The V end was cut by 7 bases, the J end by 4 bases, with 16 bases between. CDR3 length equals 14 residues. The CDR3 coding sequence is TGTGCCAGCAACCCGACAGATATTACCACTGAAGCTTTCTTT. Translation gives CASNPTDITTEAFF.

This sequence joins TRBV5-4 and TRBJ1-4; D possibly corresponds to TRBD1 (5 bases). CDR3 size: 14 residues. Germline V gives CDR1 SGHNT, CDR2 YYREEE (reference sequence). The V gene lost 4 bases and the J gene lost 3 bases, with 10 bases spanning the gap. The CDR3 sequence is CASSRPGSNEKLFF. CDR3 nucleotides: TGTGCCAGCAGCCGGCCAGGGTCTAATGAAAAACTGTTTTTT.

The chain couples TRBV5-1 to TRBJ1-1; D is perhaps TRBD1 (6 bases). Trimming took 4 bases from V and 1 from J, leaving 14 bases between them. The length of the CDR3 is 15 residues. CDR1 and CDR2 from the germline V gene are SGHRS and YFSETQ. CDR3 DNA sequence: TGCGCCAGCAGCCCCGGACCCAGGGGGAACACTGAAGCTTTCTTT. Translated: CASSPGPRGNTEAFF.

About this clone itself: Germline and junction disagree at one end, which may indicate a read error. The genes are TRBV19 and TRBJ1-5; 9 nucleotides agree with TRBD1. The CDR3 has 12 residues. Germline V gives CDR1 LNHDA, CDR2 SQIVND (reference sequence). The CDR3 here is CASSGTGWTQHF. The CDR3 nucleotides read TGTGCAAGTAGTGGGACAGGGTGGACCCAGCATTTT.

The chain employs TRBV6-4 and TRBJ2-2, with 11 bases aligning to TRBD2. With V trimmed by 3 bases and J by 3 bases, 3 bases remained unmatched. Per the germline V gene, CDR1 is MRHNA and CDR2 is SNTAGT. The CDR3 loop spans 16 amino acids. CDR3 DNA sequence: TGTGCCAGCAGTGAACAGGGACTAGCGGACACCGGGGAGCTGTTTTTT. It encodes CASSEQGLADTGELFF.

The rearrangement uses TRBV11-2 and TRBJ1-5, with 9 bases that match TRBD1. The CDR3 is 15 amino acids. The junction had 6 bases not matched to a gene; V was cut back by 5 bases and J by 4 bases. Germline CDR1 is SGHAT and CDR2 is FQNNGV. Here the CDR3 reads CASSPGTGWNQPQHF. As DNA, the CDR3 is TGTGCCAGCAGCCCCGGGACAGGGTGGAATCAGCCCCAGCATTTT.

The sample holds a few counts of this clone. The CDR3 here is CAREGQQSYGYTF. The CDR3 DNA reads as TGTGCCAGGGAGGGACAGCAGTCCTATGGCTACACCTTC. This chain uses TRBV2 with TRBJ1-2; TRBD1 matches 7 bases. This CDR3 region has 13 residues. Germline lookup yields CDR1 SNHLY and CDR2 FYNNEI. The V gene end was trimmed by 9 bases and the J gene end by 4 bases; junction bases not matched to a gene: 8.

This clone showed up just once. The chain is built from TRBV6-6 and TRBJ2-5, with TRBD1 as a possible D gene (6 bases). Germline V gene lookup returns CDR1 MNHNY and CDR2 SVGAGI (reference sequence). Trimming cost V 11 bases and J 4 bases, with 23 bases left between them. The CDR3 extends over 15 amino acids. CDR3 sequence: CAASRWGPRGETQYF. The CDR3 DNA reads as TGTGCCGCCTCACGATGGGGGCCCAGGGGAGAGACCCAGTACTTC.

This chain uses TRBV6-4 with TRBJ1-2; maybe TRBD1 (5 bases). Germline V gene data show CDR1 as MRHNA and CDR2 as SNTAGT. Trimming removed 3 bases at V and 2 bases at J, with 13 bases between. The CDR3 runs to 15 residues. The CDR3 region has the DNA TGTGCCAGCAGTGAGGAGTATAGGGGCAACTATGGCTACACCTTC. This translates into CASSEEYRGNYGYTF.

This clone appeared a few times. This chain connects TRBV6-5 to TRBJ2-1, with 14 bases identical to TRBD2. V lost 7 bases, J lost 7 bases, and 6 bases stayed unmatched. The V gene's germline CDR1 is MNHEY and CDR2 SVGAGI. The CDR3 has 15 amino acids. The CDR3, as DNA: TGTGCCAGCACCTCCGGGACTAGCGGGGGAAATGAGCAGTTCTTC. Translated: CASTSGTSGGNEQFF.

J is TRBJ2-1 and V is TRBV13, with D perhaps TRBD2 (5 bases). CDR1 and CDR2 from the germline V gene are PRHDT and FYEKMQ (reference sequence). This CDR3 is 15 amino acids long. Trimming left V 1 base short and J 10 bases short, with 17 bases between. The CDR3 DNA reads TGTGCCAGCAGCTTAGAGGGAGCGCCTGTCGGGGAGCAGTTCTTC. Translating gives CASSLEGAPVGEQFF.

The J gene is TRBJ2-7, the V gene TRBV5-1; 8 bases fit TRBD1. CDR1 SGHRS and CDR2 YFSETQ come from the germline V gene. The length of the CDR3 is 15 residues. The J segment lost 7 bases and the V segment lost 0 bases, leaving 9 bases of the junction unmatched. Written as DNA, the CDR3 is TGCGCCAGCAGCTTGGCTGGACAGGGAATAGAAGAGCAGTACTTC. It translates to CASSLAGQGIEEQYF.

This sequence joins TRBV7-2 and TRBJ2-7; 10 positions match TRBD1. With V trimmed by 5 bases and J by 5 bases, 12 bases remained unmatched. The CDR3 loop spans 16 amino acids. Germline CDR1 SGHTA, CDR2 FQGNSA. The CDR3 nucleotides are TGTGCCAGCAGCCTACCCATCGACAGGGGGCAGGACGAGCAGTACTTC. Its translation is CASSLPIDRGQDEQYF.

In this sample, this clone turned up a few times. The genes are TRBV9 and TRBJ2-7; 11 bases agree with TRBD1. The V gene end was trimmed by 3 bases and the J gene end by 10 bases; junction bases not matched to a gene: 6. This CDR3 has 13 amino acids. Germline V gene lookup returns CDR1 SGDLS and CDR2 YYNGEE. CDR3: CASSEGGTGGQYF. The CDR3 bases are TGTGCCAGCAGCGAAGGCGGGACAGGGGGACAGTACTTC.

This rearrangement joins TRBV20-1 to TRBJ2-6; the match to TRBD1 covers 12 bases. The CDR3 is 17 residues long. In germline, CDR1 is DFQATT, CDR2 SNEGSKA (reference sequence). Trimming cost V 3 bases and J 4 bases; bases outside gene matches: 7. The CDR3 region is CSASSRDRGPGANVLTF. The CDR3 coding sequence is TGCAGTGCTAGTTCCCGGGACAGGGGGCCCGGGGCCAACGTCCTGACTTTC.

The chain has TRBV12-5 and TRBJ2-2; 12 positions agree with TRBD1. The CDR3 extends over 17 amino acids. V lost 1 base and J lost 5; bases outside the gene matches: 5. The germline CDR1 and CDR2 sequences are LGHNT and FRNRAP. CDR3 nucleotide sequence: TGTGCTAGTGGTTTGGGTGGGGACAGGGGGCGAACCGGGGAGCTGTTTTTT. This codes for CASGLGGDRGRTGELFF.

The J gene is TRBJ2-5, the V gene TRBV2, with TRBD2 matching 16 bases. The germline V gene has CDR1 SNHLY and CDR2 FYNNEI. V was clipped by 6 bases and J by 2 bases; unmatched bases: 6. This CDR3 region has 17 residues. This CDR3 is CASRPGLAGGQQETQYF. The DNA for the CDR3 is TGTGCCAGCAGACCGGGACTAGCGGGGGGGCAACAAGAGACCCAGTACTTC.

The V gene is TRBV7-9, the J gene TRBJ1-4, with 8 bases identical to TRBD1. The CDR3 length is 15 residues. Germline assignment: CDR1 SEHNR and CDR2 FQNEAQ (reference sequence). The trim removed 2 bases at V and 7 bases at J, leaving 6 bases unmatched. CDR3 loop: CASSLTGGRAEKLFF. DNA of the CDR3: TGTGCCAGCAGCTTAACAGGGGGTCGGGCTGAAAAACTGTTTTTT. The full variable domain, rest sourced from reference TRBV7-9 and TRBJ1-4, is DTGVSQNPRHKITKRGQNVTFRCDPISEHNRLYWYRQTLGQGPEFLTYFQNEAQLEKSRLLSDRFSAERPKGSFSTLEIQRTEQGDSAMYLCASSLTGGRAEKLFFGSGTQLSVL.

In nucleotides, the CDR3 is TGTGCCAGCAGCCCTACCGGGACTAGCAAAAATACGCAGTATTTT. Amino acid sequence: CASSPTGTSKNTQYF. The chain couples TRBV4-2 to TRBJ2-3; 9 positions match TRBD2. The CDR3 runs to 15 residues. Trimming at V came to 4 bases and at J to 7 bases, leaving 9 bases not matched to a gene. CDR1 is LGHNA, CDR2 YNFKEQ, per germline.

There are a few counts of this clone. The same CDR3 can be traced to other DNA sequences in this sample. The genes are TRBV12-5 and TRBJ2-3; 10 bases align to TRBD2. The CDR3 has 16 amino acids. CDR1 and CDR2 from the germline V gene are LGHNT and FRNRAP. V shed 5 bases, J shed 5 bases, and the junction held 10 bases outside the gene matches. In nucleotides, the CDR3 is TGTGCTAGTGGTCCAAGCGGGGGGGCGGGAGGAGATACGCAGTATTTT. Amino acid sequence: CASGPSGGAGGDTQYF.

The chain is built from TRBV10-3 and TRBJ2-7, with 8 bases identical to TRBD2. Losses at the gene ends were 6 bases for V and 0 bases for J; bases not matched to a gene: 4. The germline CDR1 and CDR2 sequences are ENHRY and SYGVKD. The CDR3 runs to 14 residues. The CDR3, as DNA: TGTGCCATCAGACCAGCGGGAGACTCCTACGAGCAGTACTTC. It codes for CAIRPAGDSYEQYF.

This chain joins TRBV20-1 and TRBJ1-2; 10 nucleotides match TRBD1. The V gene's germline CDR1 is DFQATT and CDR2 SNEGSKA (reference sequence). Trimming took 5 bases from V and 8 from J; bases not matched to a gene: 2. This CDR3 is 11 amino acids long. The CDR3 DNA follows: TGCAGTGCTGGACAGGGGGACGGCTACACCTTC. Its protein is CSAGQGDGYTF.

The rearrangement joins TRBV11-1 to TRBJ1-2; the D gene is possibly TRBD1 (6 bases). CDR3 size: 15 residues. Deletions cut 4 bases from V and 8 bases from J, with 20 bases between. CDR1 and CDR2 from the germline V gene are SGHAT and FQDESV (reference sequence). The CDR3 loop reads CASSWGRDKTRGYTF. CDR3 nucleotide sequence: TGTGCCAGCAGCTGGGGCCGGGACAAGACGCGGGGCTACACCTTC.

The chain joins TRBV5-5 to TRBJ1-1, with D tentatively TRBD1 (5 bases). This CDR3 spans 13 amino acids. The germline gives CDR1 SGHKS, CDR2 YYEKEE (reference sequence). Trimming removed 4 bases from V and 1 base from J, with 8 bases in between. The CDR3 loop reads CASSPGWNTEAFF. The CDR3, as DNA: TGTGCCAGCAGCCCAGGGTGGAACACTGAAGCTTTCTTT.